This T cell receptor (beta chain) emerged from a study of patients and donors after allogeneic stem cell transplantation. In TCRdb, the RT-PCR reads were re-called with MiXCR into one record per CDR3 protein. This table has 150,000 to 200,000 distinct CDR3 sequences, 30% appearing once. With 5 bases removed from V and 0 bases from J, the gap between germline ends came to 14 bases. The CDR3 totals 16 residues. The germline V gene encodes CDR1 ENHRY and CDR2 SYGVKD. The sequence was collected from a human donor who was either an allogeneic HSCT recipient or a stem cell or donor lymphocyte infusion donor (not recorded which). It is not recorded whose cells these are; they may come from a transplant donor. The sample was blood, either unsorted or a sorted T cell fraction (not recorded which). V usage is TRBV10-3 and J usage is TRBJ2-1; D possibly corresponds to TRBD2 (6 bases). The CDR3 nucleotides read TGTGCCATCAGTACCGTTGACGGGAGCTCCTACAATGAGCAGTTCTTC. Amino acids: CAISTVDGSSYNEQFF.